One and the same sample provided the 19 T cell receptor beta chains below, sequenced in a study of blood T cell repertoires in COVID-19. Here immunoSEQ multiplex PCR was the method, and the copy in TCRdb shows in-frame clones only, minus some. The table lists some 180,000 clones, approximately 90% of them singletons, with under 6.5% in the top ten. Sequencing was carried out using peripheral blood. All receptors derive from a man aged 40-55 years with active or convalescent COVID-19.

This chain uses TRBV28 with TRBJ2-7; 8 nucleotides agree with TRBD1. Germline V lookup: CDR1 MDHEN, CDR2 SYDVKM. CDR3 length: 14 residues. Losses at the gene ends were 5 bases for V and 4 bases for J; bases not matched to a gene: 7. Here the CDR3 DNA reads TGTGCCAGCAGTACAACAGGGGGTGGGTACGAGCAGTACTTC. Translated: CASSTTGGGYEQYF. The complete variable domain, with remaining parts taken from reference TRBV28 and TRBJ2-7, reads DVKVTQSSRYLVKRTGEKVFLECVQDMDHENMFWYRQDPGLGLRLIYFSYDVKMKEKGDIPEGYSVSREKKERFSLILESASTNQTSMYLCASSTTGGGYEQYFGPGTRLTVT.

This chain uses TRBV2 with TRBJ1-5; D is uncertain. V lost 4 bases and J 0 bases, leaving 7 bases between the germline ends. Germline V gene sequence: CDR1 SNHLY, CDR2 FYNNEI. CDR3 length: 14 amino acids. CDR3 region: CASSGHNSNQPQHF. For the CDR3, the DNA is TGTGCCAGCAGTGGGCACAATAGCAATCAGCCCCAGCATTTT.

The J gene is TRBJ1-2, the V gene TRBV29-1, with 7 nucleotides matching TRBD1. CDR1 and CDR2 from the germline V gene are SQVTM and ANQGSEA. The CDR3 totals 12 residues. J lost 8 bases, V lost 3 bases, and 6 bases had no gene match. The chain's CDR3 is CSVERGGWGYTF. CDR3 nucleotides: TGCAGCGTTGAGAGAGGGGGCTGGGGCTACACCTTC.

The V call is TRBV2, the J call TRBJ2-4, with D tentatively TRBD1 (6 bases). Germline assignment: CDR1 SNHLY and CDR2 FYNNEI. The V gene lost 2 bases and the J gene lost 0 bases, with 8 bases spanning the gap. The length of the CDR3 is 15 residues. The CDR3 coding sequence is TGTGCCAGCAGTGAAATACAGGGAGCCAAAAACATTCAGTACTTC. Its translation: CASSEIQGAKNIQYF.

The chain links TRBV27 to TRBJ2-7, with D possibly being TRBD2 (6 bases). This CDR3 is built from 14 residues. Per the germline V gene, CDR1 is MNHEY and CDR2 is SMNVEV (reference sequence). V was shortened by 4 bases and J by 7 bases, with 17 bases between the two germline ends. The DNA for the CDR3 is TGTGCCAGCAGTTCAACCGGGTCTCGGGAGGAGCAGTACTTC. Its protein product is CASSSTGSREEQYF.

This chain joins TRBV11-2 and TRBJ1-4; TRBD1 matches at 9 bases. Unmatched junction bases numbered 4, after V lost 0 bases and J lost 8 bases. This CDR3 contains 15 residues. Germline assignment: CDR1 SGHAT and CDR2 FQNNGV. CDR3 amino acids: CASSLEGTGNEKLFF. DNA for the CDR3: TGTGCCAGCAGCTTAGAAGGGACAGGGAACGAAAAACTGTTTTTT.

In its sample, this clone was seen a few times. This sequence joins TRBV6-5 and TRBJ1-2; D gene ambiguous. The CDR3 has 14 residues. V dropped 7 bases and J dropped 8 bases, with 20 bases sitting between them. The germline V gene has CDR1 MNHEY and CDR2 SVGAGI. The CDR3 is CASTSLEGGRGYTF. The DNA for the CDR3 is TGTGCCAGCACTTCCTTAGAGGGAGGCAGGGGCTACACCTTC.

Comments on this clone: Other DNA sequences in this specimen translate into the identical CDR3. This rearrangement joins TRBV29-1 to TRBJ2-3, with TRBD2 matching over 8 bases. J gave up 3 bases and V 0 bases, and 17 bases lay outside the gene matches. Germline V CDR1 and CDR2: SQVTM, ANQGSEA. The CDR3 loop spans 19 amino acids. The DNA of the CDR3 is TGCAGCGTTGAAGATCTTGGTGCGGGAGGCCTGGATTATACAGATACGCAGTATTTT. This sequence encodes CSVEDLGAGGLDYTDTQYF.

This clone was counted once. The J gene is TRBJ2-7, the V gene TRBV5-1, with 10 bases matching TRBD1. Per the germline V gene, CDR1 is SGHRS and CDR2 is YFSETQ. The V segment lost 5 bases and the J segment 3 bases; nucleotides outside the gene matches: 2. The CDR3 is 13 residues long. The DNA for the CDR3 is TGCGCCAGCAGATGGGACAGGGGCTACGAGCAGTACTTC. Protein: CASRWDRGYEQYF.

V is TRBV4-1 and J is TRBJ1-6; no reliable D call. The V end lost 1 base, the J end lost 13 bases, and 14 bases lay between the germline ends. The CDR3 contains 14 residues. CDR1 and CDR2 (germline): MGHRA, YSYEKL. The DNA of the CDR3 is TGCGCCAGCAGCCAAGGGGCCCTAATTCCGCCCCTCCACTTT. Translation gives CASSQGALIPPLHF.

The chain uses TRBV3-1 (or the pseudogene TRBV3-2) and TRBJ2-7; D is perhaps TRBD2 (6 bases). The CDR3 is made up of 15 amino acids. Germline CDR1 is LGHDT and CDR2 is YNNKEL (reference sequence). Trimming left V 5 bases short and J 2 bases short, with 16 bases between. The CDR3 protein is CASSAGLELTYEQYF. DNA for the CDR3: TGTGCCAGCAGCGCGGGGTTAGAACTAACCTACGAGCAGTACTTC.

The V and J genes are TRBV10-3 and TRBJ2-1, with 12 bases lining up with TRBD2. CDR1 is ENHRY, CDR2 SYGVKD, per germline. V lost 4 bases and J lost 5; bases outside the gene matches: 6. The CDR3 is 16 residues long. The CDR3 spells CAISARLAGDDNEQFF. CDR3 sequence (DNA): TGTGCCATCAGTGCTCGACTAGCGGGGGATGACAATGAGCAGTTCTTC.

The chain joins TRBV27 to TRBJ1-4; TRBD1 agrees at 8 bases. The J segment lost 0 bases and the V segment lost 6 bases, leaving 6 bases of the junction unmatched. Germline V CDR1 and CDR2: MNHEY, SMNVEV (reference sequence). The CDR3 is 16 residues long. In DNA, the CDR3 is TGTGCCAGCAGAATAGGACAGGGCCCAACTAATGAAAAACTGTTTTTT. This codes for CASRIGQGPTNEKLFF.

The rearrangement joins TRBV18 to TRBJ1-2, with D unresolved. CDR1 is KGHSH and CDR2 is LQKENI in the germline V gene. The V and J ends lost 3 bases and 6 bases respectively, with 17 bases between them. This CDR3 region has 15 residues. For the CDR3, the DNA is TGTGCCAGCTCACCCACCGAACTTGCCGCTGATGGCTACACCTTC. Translating gives CASSPTELAADGYTF.

This rearrangement joins TRBV7-2 to TRBJ1-4; D is perhaps TRBD1 (6 bases). The V gene lost 2 bases and the J gene lost 7 bases, with 17 bases spanning the gap. Germline assignment: CDR1 SGHTA and CDR2 FQGNSA. This CDR3 contains 16 residues. The CDR3 DNA is TGTGCCAGCAGCTTATATAGCCCAGGGGCAGGTGAAAAACTGTTTTTT. Translated: CASSLYSPGAGEKLFF.

This CDR3 reads CASSSGGNPYNEQFF. The CDR3 DNA reads TGTGCCAGCAGTTCAGGAGGGAACCCCTACAATGAGCAGTTCTTC. The chain has TRBV6-6 and TRBJ2-1; a possible D gene is TRBD2 (6 bases). V was shortened by 4 bases and J by 2 bases, with 12 bases between the two germline ends. This CDR3 is built from 15 residues. Looked up from germline, CDR1 is MNHNY and CDR2 is SVGAGI (reference sequence).

The chain links TRBV9 to TRBJ2-1; 10 nucleotides agree with TRBD2. This CDR3 is built from 17 residues. Trimming removed 3 bases from V and 8 bases from J; junction bases left unmatched: 14. From germline, CDR1 is SGDLS and CDR2 YYNGEE. CDR3 sequence reads: CASSAPLPSGGSHEQFF. CDR3 sequence (DNA): TGTGCCAGCAGCGCCCCACTTCCTAGCGGGGGTTCCCATGAGCAGTTCTTC.

Only a few counts were recorded for this clone. J is TRBJ1-2 and V is TRBV3-1 (or the pseudogene TRBV3-2); 10 nucleotides agree with TRBD1. V lost 0 bases to trimming and J lost 5 bases; unmatched junction nucleotides: 0. Germline loops: CDR1 LGHDT, CDR2 YNNKEL (reference sequence). This CDR3 has 14 amino acids. CDR3 DNA sequence: TGTGCCAGCAGCCAAGAGGACAGGGGGTATGGCTACACCTTC. Its translation: CASSQEDRGYGYTF.

The chain couples TRBV7-9 to TRBJ1-5, with D hard to call. Trimming cost V 5 bases and J 7 bases, with 9 bases left between them. From germline, CDR1 is SEHNR and CDR2 FQNEAQ (reference sequence). This CDR3 comprises 12 residues. CDR3 amino acids: CASSALEQPQHF. CDR3 nucleotides: TGTGCCAGCAGCGCTCTCGAGCAGCCCCAGCATTTT.